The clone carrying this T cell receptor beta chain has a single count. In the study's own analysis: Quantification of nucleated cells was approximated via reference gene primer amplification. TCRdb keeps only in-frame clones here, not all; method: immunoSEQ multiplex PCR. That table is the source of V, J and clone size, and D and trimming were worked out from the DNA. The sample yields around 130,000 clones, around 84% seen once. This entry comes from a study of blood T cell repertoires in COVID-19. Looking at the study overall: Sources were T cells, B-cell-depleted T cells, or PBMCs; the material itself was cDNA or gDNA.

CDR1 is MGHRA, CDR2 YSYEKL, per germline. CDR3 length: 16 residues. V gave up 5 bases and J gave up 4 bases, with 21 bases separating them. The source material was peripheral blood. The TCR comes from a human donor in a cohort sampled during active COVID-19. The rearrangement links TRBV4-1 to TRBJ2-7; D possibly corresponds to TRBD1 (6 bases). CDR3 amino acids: CASSERDISLEYEQYF. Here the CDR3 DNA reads TGCGCCAGCAGCGAACGGGACATATCGCTCGAATACGAGCAGTACTTC.